Given below is one T cell receptor (beta chain) in context. The data are from a study of T cells expressing NK-cell markers. TCRdb re-called the 5' RACE reads and gives one entry per CDR3 protein, without DNA. The sample data list a few hundred thousand distinct CDR3 sequences. Germline loops: CDR1 DFQATT, CDR2 SNEGSKA (reference sequence). CDR3 length: 15 amino acids. Sequenced input: blood T cells: a sorted CD56 or NKG2C T cell subset, CD4+ or CD8+ T cells, or bulk PBMC T cells (not recorded which). This receptor was taken from a man younger than 35 in good health. This chain links TRBV20-1 with TRBJ2-1; there is no DNA to check the TCRdb D call of TRBD2. CDR3 in amino acids: CSARDPRGRGDEQFF.